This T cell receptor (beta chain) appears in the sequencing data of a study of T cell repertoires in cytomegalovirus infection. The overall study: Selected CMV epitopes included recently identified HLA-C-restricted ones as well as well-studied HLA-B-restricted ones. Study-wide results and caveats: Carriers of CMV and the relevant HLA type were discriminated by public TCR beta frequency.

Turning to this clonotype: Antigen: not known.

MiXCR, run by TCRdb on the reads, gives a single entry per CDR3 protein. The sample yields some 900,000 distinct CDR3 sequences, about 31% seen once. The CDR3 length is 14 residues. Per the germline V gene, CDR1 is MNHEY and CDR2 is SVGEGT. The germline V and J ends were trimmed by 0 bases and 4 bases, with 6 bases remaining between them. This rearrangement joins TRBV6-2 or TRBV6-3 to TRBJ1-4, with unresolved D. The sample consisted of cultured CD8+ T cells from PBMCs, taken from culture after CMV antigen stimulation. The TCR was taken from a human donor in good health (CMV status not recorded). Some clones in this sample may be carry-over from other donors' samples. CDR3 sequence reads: CASSYSDVNEKLFF. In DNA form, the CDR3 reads TGTGCCAGCAGTTACTCGGACGTTAATGAAAAACTGTTTTTT.